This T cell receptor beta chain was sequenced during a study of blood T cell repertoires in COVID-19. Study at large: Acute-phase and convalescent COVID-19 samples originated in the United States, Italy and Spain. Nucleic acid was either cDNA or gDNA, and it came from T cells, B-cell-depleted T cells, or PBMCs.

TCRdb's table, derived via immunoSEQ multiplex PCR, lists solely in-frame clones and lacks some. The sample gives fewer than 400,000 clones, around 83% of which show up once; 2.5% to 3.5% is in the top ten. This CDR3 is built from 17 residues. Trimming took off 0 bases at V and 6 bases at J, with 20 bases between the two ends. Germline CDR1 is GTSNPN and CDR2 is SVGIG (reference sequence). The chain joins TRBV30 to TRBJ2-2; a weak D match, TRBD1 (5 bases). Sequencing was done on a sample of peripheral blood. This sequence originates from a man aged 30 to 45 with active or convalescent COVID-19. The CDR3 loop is CAWSVAGLAGVAGELFF. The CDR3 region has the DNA TGTGCCTGGAGTGTGGCAGGGCTGGCTGGAGTGGCCGGGGAGCTGTTTTTT.